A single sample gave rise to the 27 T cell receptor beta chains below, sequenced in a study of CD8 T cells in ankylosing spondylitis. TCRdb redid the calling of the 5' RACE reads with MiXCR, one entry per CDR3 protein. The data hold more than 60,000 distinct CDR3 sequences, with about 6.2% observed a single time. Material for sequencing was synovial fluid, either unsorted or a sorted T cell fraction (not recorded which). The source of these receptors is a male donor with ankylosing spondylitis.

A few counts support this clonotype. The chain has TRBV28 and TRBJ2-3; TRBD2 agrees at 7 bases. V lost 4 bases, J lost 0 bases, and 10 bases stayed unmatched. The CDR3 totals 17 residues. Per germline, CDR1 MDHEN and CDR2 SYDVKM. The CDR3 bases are TGTGCCAGCAGTTCCCCCCTTCTAGCGGTTAGCACAGATACGCAGTATTTT. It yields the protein CASSSPLLAVSTDTQYF.

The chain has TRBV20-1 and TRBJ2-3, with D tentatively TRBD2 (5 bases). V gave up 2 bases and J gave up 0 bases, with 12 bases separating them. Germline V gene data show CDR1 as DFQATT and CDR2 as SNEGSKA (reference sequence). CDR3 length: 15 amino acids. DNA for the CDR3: TGCAGTGCTAGATGGCAGAGGGTGAGCACAGATACGCAGTATTTT. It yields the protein CSARWQRVSTDTQYF.

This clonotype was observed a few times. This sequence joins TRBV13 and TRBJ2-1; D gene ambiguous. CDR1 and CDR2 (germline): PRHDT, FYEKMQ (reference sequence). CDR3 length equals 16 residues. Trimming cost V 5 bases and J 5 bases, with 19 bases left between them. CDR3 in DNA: TGTGCCAGCAGCCCCACGGCCGGCCGTTGGAACAATGAGCAGTTCTTC. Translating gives CASSPTAGRWNNEQFF. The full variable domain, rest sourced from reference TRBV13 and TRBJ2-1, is AAGVIQSPRHLIKEKRETATLKCYPIPRHDTVYWYQQGPGQDPQFLISFYEKMQSDKGSIPDRFSAQQFSDYHSELNMSSLELGDSALYFCASSPTAGRWNNEQFFGPGTRLTVL.

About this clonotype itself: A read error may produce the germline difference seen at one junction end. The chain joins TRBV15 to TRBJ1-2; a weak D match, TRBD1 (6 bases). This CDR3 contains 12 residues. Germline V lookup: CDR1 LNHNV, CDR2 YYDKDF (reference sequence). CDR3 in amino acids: CATSKHLGQPVF. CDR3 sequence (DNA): TGTGCCACCAGCAAACACCTCGGACAGCCGGTCTTC.

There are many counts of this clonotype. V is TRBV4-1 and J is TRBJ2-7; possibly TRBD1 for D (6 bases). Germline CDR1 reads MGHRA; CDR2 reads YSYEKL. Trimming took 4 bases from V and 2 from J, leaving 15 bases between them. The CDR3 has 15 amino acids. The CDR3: CASSRQAAVTYEQYF. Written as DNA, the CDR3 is TGCGCCAGCAGCCGACAGGCGGCGGTTACCTACGAGCAGTACTTC.

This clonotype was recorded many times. The CDR3 reads CASSDQGGQYF. Written as DNA, the CDR3 is TGTGCCAGCTCGGACCAAGGGGGGCAGTACTTC. The V and J genes are TRBV6-2 or TRBV6-3 and TRBJ2-7; D perhaps matches TRBD1 (6 bases). CDR3 length equals 11 residues. Between the trimmed V and J ends, which lost 8 bases and 9 bases, there was a span of 14 bases. Per the germline V gene, CDR1 is MNHEY and CDR2 is SVGEGT.

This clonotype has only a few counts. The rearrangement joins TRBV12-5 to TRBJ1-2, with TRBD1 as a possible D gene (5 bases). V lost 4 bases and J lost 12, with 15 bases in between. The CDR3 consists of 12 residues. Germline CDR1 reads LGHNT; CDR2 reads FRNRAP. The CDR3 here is CASGYRLLLHTF. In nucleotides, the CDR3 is TGTGCTAGTGGTTACAGGCTCCTTCTCCACACCTTC.

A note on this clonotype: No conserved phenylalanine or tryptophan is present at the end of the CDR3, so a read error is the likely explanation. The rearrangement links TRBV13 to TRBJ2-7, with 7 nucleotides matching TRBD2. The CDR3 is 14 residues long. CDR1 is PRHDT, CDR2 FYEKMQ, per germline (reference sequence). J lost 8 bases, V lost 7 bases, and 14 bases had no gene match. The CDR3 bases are TGTGCCAGCAAGGTGACCGCGAGCGGGAAGAAGCAGTACCTC. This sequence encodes CASKVTASGKKQYL.

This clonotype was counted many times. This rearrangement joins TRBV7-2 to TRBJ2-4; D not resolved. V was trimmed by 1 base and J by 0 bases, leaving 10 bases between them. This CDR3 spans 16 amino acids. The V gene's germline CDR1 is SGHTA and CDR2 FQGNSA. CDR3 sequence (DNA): TGTGCCAGCAGCTTAGGAAACAGAATAGCCAAAAACATTCAGTACTTC. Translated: CASSLGNRIAKNIQYF. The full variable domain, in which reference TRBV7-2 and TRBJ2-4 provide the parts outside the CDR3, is GAGVSQSPSNKVTEKGKDVELRCDPISGHTALYWYRQSLGQGLEFLIYFQGNSAPDKSGLPSDRFSAERTGGSVSTLTIQRTQQEDSAVYLCASSLGNRIAKNIQYFGAGTRLSVL.

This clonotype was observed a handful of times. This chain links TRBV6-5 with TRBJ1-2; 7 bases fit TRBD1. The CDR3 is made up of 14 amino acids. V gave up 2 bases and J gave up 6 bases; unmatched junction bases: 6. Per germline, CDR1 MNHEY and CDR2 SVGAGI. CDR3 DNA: TGTGCCAGCAGTTACCGGACAGGACGGGATGGCTACACCTTC. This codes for CASSYRTGRDGYTF.

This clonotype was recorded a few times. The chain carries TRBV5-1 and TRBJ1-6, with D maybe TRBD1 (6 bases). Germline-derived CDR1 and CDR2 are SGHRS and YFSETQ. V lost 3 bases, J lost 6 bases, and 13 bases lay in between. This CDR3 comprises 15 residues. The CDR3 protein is CASSWGPGLNSPLHF. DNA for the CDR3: TGCGCCAGCAGCTGGGGGCCAGGCCTTAATTCACCCCTCCACTTT.

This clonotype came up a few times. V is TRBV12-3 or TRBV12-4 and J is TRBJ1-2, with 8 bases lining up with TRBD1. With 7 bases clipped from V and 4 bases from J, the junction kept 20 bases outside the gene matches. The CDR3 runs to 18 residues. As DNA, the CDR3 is TGTGCCAGCACCCGCCAGGTTGGCGGGACAGGAGTTTTCTATGGCTACACCTTC. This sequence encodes CASTRQVGGTGVFYGYTF.

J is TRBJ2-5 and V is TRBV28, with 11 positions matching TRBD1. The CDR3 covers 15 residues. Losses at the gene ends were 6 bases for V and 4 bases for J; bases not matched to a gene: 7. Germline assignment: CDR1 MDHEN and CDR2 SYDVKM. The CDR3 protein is CASRGDRGMAETQYF. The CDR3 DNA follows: TGTGCCAGCAGGGGGGACAGGGGGATGGCAGAGACCCAGTACTTC.

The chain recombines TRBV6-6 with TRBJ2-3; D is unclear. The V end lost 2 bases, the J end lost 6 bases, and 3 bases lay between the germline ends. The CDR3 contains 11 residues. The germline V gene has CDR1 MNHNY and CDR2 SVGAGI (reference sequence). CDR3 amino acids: CASSYGDTQYF. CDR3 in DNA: TGTGCCAGCAGTTACGGGGATACGCAGTATTTT.

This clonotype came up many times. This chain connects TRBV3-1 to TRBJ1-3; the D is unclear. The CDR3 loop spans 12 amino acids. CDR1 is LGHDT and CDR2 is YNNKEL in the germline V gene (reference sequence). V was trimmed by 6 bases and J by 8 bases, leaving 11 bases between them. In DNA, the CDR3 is TGTGCCAGCAGGGGAGAAGGTGACACCATATATTTT. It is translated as CASRGEGDTIYF.

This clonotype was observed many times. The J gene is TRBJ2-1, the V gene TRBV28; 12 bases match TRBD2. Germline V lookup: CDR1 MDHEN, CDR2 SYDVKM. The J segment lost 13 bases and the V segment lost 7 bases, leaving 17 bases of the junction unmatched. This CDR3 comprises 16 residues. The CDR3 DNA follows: TGTGCCAGCATCAGAGCTTCCGCTAGCGGGAGGGATACACAGTTCTTC. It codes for CASIRASASGRDTQFF.

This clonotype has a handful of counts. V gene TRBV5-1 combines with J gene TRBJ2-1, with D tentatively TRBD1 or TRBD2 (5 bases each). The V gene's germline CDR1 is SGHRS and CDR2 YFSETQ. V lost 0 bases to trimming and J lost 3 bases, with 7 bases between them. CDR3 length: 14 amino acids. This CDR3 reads CASSLGGGYNEQFF. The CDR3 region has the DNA TGCGCCAGCAGCTTGGGTGGGGGCTACAATGAGCAGTTCTTC.

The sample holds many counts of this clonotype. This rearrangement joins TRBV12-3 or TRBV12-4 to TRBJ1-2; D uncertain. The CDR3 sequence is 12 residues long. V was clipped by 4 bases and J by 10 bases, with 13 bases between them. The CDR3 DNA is TGTGCCAGCAGTTCCCCCGGAATCTCCTACACCTTC. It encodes CASSSPGISYTF.

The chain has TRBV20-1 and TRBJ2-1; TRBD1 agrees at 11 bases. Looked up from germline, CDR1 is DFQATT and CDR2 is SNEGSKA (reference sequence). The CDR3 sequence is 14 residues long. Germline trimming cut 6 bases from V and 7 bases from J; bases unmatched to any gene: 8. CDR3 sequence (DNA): TGCAGTGCGTATCCGGGACAGGGGGTAAATGAGCAGTTCTTC. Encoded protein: CSAYPGQGVNEQFF.

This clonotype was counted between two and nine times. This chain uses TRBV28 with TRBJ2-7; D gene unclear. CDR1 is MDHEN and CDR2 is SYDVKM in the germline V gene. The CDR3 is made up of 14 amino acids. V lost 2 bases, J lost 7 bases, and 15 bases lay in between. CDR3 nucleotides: TGTGCCAGCAGTTTAGCCAGTACGTCTTCAGAGCAGTACTTC. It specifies CASSLASTSSEQYF. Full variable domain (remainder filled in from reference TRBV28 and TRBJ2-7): DVKVTQSSRYLVKRTGEKVFLECVQDMDHENMFWYRQDPGLGLRLIYFSYDVKMKEKGDIPEGYSVSREKKERFSLILESASTNQTSMYLCASSLASTSSEQYFGPGTRLTVT.

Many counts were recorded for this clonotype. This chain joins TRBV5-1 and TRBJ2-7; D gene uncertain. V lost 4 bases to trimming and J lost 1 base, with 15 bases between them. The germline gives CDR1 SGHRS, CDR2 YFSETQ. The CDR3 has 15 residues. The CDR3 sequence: CASSPRSVTSYEQYF. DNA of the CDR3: TGCGCCAGCAGCCCAAGATCAGTCACGTCCTACGAGCAGTACTTC.

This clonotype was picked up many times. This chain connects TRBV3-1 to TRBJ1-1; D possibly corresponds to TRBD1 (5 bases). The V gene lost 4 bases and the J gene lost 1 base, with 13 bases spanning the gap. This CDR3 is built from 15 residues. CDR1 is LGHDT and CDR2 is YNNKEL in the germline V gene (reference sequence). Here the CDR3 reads CASSPVGRENTEAFF. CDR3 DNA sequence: TGTGCCAGCAGCCCGGTGGGCAGGGAGAACACTGAAGCTTTCTTT.

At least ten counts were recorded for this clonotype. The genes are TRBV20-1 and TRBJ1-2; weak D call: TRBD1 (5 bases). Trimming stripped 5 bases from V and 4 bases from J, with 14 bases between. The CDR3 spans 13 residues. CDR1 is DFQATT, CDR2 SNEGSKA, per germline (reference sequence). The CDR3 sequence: CSAPGTGAYGYTF. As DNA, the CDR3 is TGCAGTGCTCCCGGGACCGGGGCCTATGGCTACACCTTC.

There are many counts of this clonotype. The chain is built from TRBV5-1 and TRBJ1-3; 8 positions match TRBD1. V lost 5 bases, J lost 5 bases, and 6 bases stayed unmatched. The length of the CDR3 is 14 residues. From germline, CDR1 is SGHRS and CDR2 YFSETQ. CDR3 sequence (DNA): TGCGCCAGCAGGACCGGGACAGGTCGAAACACCATATATTTT. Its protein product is CASRTGTGRNTIYF.

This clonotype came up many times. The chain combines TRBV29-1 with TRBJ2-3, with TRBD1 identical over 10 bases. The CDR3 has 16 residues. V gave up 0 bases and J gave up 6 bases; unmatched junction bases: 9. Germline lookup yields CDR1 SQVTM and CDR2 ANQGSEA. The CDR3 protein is CSVEDPSGQGIDTQYF. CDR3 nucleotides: TGCAGCGTTGAAGATCCCTCGGGACAGGGGATTGATACGCAGTATTTT.

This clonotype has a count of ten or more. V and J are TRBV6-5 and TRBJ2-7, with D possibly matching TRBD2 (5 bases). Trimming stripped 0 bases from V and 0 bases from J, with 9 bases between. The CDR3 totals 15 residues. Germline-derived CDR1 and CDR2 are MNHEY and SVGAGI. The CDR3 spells CASSYSRESSYEQYF. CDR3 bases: TGTGCCAGCAGTTACTCGAGGGAGAGCTCCTACGAGCAGTACTTC.

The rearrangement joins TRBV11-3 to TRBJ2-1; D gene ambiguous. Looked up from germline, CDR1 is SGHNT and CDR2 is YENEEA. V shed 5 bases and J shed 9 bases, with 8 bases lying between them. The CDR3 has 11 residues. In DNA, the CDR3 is TGTGCCAGCAGCGATAGTATTGAGCAGTTCTTC. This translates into CASSDSIEQFF.